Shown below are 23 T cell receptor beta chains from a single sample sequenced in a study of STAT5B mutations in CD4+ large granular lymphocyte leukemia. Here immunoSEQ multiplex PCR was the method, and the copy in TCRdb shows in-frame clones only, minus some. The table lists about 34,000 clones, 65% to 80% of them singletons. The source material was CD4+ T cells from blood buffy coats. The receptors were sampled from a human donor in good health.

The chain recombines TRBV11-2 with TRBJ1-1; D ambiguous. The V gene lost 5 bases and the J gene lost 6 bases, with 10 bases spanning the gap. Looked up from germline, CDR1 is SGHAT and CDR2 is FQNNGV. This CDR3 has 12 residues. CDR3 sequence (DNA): TGTGCCAGCAGCGTCGGGTGGGCTGAAGCTTTCTTT. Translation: CASSVGWAEAFF.

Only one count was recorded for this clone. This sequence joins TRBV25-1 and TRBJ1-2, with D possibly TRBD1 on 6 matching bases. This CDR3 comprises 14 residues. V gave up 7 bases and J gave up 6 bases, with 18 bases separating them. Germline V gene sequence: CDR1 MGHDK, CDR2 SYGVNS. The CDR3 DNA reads TGTGCCAGCACAGGGGCAGTCGAATTCGATGGCTACACCTTC. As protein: CASTGAVEFDGYTF.

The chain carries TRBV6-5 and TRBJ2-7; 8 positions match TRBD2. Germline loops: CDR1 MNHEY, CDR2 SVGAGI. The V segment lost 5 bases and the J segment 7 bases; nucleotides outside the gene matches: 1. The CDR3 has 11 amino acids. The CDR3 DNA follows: TGTGCCAGCAGTCGGGAGGGGGAGCAGTACTTC. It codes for CASSREGEQYF.

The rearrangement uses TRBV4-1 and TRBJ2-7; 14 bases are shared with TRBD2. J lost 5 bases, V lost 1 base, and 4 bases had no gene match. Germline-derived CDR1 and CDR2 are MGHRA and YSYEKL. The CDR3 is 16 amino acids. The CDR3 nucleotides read TGCGCCAGCAGCCAAGGGGGACTAGCGGGAGTGGACGAGCAGTACTTC. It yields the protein CASSQGGLAGVDEQYF.

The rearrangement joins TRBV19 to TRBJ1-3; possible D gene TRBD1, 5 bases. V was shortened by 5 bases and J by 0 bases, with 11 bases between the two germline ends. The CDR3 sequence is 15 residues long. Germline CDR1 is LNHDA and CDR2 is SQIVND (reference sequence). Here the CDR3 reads CASSAGTGSGNTIYF. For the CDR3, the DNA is TGTGCCAGTAGTGCCGGGACTGGCTCTGGAAACACCATATATTTT.

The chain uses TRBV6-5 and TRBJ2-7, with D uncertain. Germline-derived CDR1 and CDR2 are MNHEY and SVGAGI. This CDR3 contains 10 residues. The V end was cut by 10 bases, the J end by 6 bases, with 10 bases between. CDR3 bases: TGTGCCATCCCGGCGTCCGAGCAGTACTTC. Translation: CAIPASEQYF.

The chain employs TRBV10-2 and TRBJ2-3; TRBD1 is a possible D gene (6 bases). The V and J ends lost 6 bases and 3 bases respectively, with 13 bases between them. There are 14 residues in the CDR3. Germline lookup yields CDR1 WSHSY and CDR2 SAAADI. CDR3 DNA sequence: TGCGCCAGCAGGGGACAAGGGGGTACAGATACGCAGTATTTT. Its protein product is CASRGQGGTDTQYF.

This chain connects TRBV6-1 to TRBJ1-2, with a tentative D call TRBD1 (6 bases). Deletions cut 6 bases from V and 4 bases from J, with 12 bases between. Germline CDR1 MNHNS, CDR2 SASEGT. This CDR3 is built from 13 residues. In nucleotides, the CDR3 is TGTGCCAGCAGCAAACAGGGCGGCTATGGCTACACCTTC. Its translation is CASSKQGGYGYTF.

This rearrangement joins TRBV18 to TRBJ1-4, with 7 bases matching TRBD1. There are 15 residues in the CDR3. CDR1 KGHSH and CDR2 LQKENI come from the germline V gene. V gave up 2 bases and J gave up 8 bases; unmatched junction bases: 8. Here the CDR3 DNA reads TGTGCCAGCTCACCAATCGTAGGGACAGACGAAAAACTGTTTTTT. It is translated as CASSPIVGTDEKLFF.

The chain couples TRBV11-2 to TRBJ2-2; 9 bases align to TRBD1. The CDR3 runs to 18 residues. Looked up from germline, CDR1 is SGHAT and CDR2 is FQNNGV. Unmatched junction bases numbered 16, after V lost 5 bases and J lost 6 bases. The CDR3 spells CASSVLTGTGSRSGELFF. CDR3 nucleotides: TGTGCCAGCAGCGTACTTACCGGGACAGGGTCTCGGTCCGGGGAGCTGTTTTTT.

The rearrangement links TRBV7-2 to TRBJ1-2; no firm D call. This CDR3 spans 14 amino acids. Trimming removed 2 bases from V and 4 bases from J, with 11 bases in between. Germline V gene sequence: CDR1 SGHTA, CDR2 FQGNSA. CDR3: CASSLWGGGYGYTF. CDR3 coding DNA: TGTGCCAGCAGCTTATGGGGTGGAGGCTATGGCTACACCTTC. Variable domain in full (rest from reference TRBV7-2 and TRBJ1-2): GAGVSQSPSNKVTEKGKDVELRCDPISGHTALYWYRQSLGQGLEFLIYFQGNSAPDKSGLPSDRFSAERTGGSVSTLTIQRTQQEDSAVYLCASSLWGGGYGYTFGSGTRLTVV.

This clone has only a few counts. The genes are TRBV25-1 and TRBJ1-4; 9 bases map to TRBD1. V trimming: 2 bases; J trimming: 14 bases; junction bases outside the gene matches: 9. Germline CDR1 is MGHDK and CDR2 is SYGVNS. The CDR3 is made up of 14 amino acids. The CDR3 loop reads CASSEQGQGRLLFF. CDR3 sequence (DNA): TGTGCCAGCAGTGAACAGGGACAGGGTCGCTTGCTGTTTTTT. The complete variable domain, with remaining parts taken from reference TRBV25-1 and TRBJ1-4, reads EADIYQTPRYLVIGTGKKITLECSQTMGHDKMYWYQQDPGMELHLIHYSYGVNSTEKGDLSSESTVSRIRTEHFPLTLESARPSHTSQYLCASSEQGQGRLLFFGSGTQLSVL.

The CDR3 DNA reads TGTGCCAGCAGCAGGGGGACATTCTACGAGCAGTACTTC. Its translation is CASSRGTFYEQYF. This rearrangement joins TRBV11-2 to TRBJ2-7; TRBD1 is a possible D gene (6 bases). This CDR3 region has 13 residues. In germline, CDR1 is SGHAT, CDR2 FQNNGV. V lost 5 bases to trimming and J lost 3 bases, with 11 bases between them.

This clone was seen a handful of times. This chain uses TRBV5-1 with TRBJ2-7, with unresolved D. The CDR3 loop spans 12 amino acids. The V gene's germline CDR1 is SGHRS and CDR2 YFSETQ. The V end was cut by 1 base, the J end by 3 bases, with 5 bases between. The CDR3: CASSLPNYEQYF. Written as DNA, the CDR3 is TGCGCCAGCAGCTTGCCCAACTACGAGCAGTACTTC. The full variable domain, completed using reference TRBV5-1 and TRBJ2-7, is KAGVTQTPRYLIKTRGQQVTLSCSPISGHRSVSWYQQTPGQGLQFLFEYFSETQRNKGNFPGRFSGRQFSNSRSEMNVSTLELGDSALYLCASSLPNYEQYFGPGTRLTVT.

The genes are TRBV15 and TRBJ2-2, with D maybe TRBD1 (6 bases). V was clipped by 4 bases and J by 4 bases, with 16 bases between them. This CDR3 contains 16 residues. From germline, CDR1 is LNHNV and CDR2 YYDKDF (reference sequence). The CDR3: CATSTHRVWGTGELFF. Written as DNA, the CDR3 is TGTGCCACCAGCACCCACAGGGTTTGGGGCACCGGGGAGCTGTTTTTT.

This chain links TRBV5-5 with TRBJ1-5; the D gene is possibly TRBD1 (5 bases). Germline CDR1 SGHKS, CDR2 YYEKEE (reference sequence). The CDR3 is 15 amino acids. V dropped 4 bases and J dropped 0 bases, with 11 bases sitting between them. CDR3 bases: TGTGCCAGCAGCGTAACAGGTTATAGCAATCAGCCCCAGCATTTT. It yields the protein CASSVTGYSNQPQHF.

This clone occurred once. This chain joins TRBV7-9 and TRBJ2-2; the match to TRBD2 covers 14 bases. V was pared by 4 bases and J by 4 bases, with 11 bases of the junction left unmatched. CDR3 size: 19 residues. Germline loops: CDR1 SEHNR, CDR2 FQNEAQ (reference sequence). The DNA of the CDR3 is TGTGCCAGCAGCTCGGCCCGGACTAGCGGGAGGAGTGTCACCGGGGAGCTGTTTTTT. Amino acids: CASSSARTSGRSVTGELFF.

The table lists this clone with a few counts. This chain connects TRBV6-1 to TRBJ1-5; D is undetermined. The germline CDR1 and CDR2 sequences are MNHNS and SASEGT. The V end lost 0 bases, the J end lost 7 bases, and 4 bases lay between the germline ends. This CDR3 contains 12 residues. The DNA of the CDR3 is TGTGCCAGCAGTGAAGCAGGGCAGCCCCAGCATTTT. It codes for CASSEAGQPQHF.

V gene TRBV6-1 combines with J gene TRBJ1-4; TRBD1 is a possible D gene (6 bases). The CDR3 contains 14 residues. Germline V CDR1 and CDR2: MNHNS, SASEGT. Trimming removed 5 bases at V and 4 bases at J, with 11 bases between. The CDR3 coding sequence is TGTGCCAGCAGTAACAGACAGGTTAATGAAAAACTGTTTTTT. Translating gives CASSNRQVNEKLFF.

The CDR3 spells CASSPYGNTIYF. The CDR3 nucleotides are TGTGCCAGCTCTCCATATGGAAACACCATATATTTT. V is TRBV6-1 and J is TRBJ1-3; D ambiguous. The CDR3 extends over 12 amino acids. The V and J ends lost 8 bases and 3 bases respectively, with 8 bases between them. Germline V gene data show CDR1 as MNHNS and CDR2 as SASEGT.

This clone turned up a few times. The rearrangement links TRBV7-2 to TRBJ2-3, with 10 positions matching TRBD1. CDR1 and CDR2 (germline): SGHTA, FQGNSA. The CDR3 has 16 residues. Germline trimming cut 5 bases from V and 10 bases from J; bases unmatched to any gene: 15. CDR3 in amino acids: CASSQRPGQGNRAQYF. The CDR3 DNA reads TGTGCCAGCAGCCAGCGGCCGGGACAGGGGAATCGGGCGCAGTATTTT.

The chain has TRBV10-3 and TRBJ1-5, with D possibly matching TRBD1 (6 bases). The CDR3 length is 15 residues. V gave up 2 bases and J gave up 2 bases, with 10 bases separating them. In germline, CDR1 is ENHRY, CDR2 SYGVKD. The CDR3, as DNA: TGTGCCATCAGTGAGGGGGGCCTCGGCAATCAGCCCCAGCATTTT. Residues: CAISEGGLGNQPQHF.

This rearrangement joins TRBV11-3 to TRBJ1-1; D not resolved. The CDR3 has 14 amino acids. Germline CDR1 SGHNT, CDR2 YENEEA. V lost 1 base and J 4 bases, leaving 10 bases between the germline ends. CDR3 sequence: CASSLGGRGTEAFF. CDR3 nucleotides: TGTGCCAGCAGCTTAGGAGGGCGGGGCACTGAAGCTTTCTTT.